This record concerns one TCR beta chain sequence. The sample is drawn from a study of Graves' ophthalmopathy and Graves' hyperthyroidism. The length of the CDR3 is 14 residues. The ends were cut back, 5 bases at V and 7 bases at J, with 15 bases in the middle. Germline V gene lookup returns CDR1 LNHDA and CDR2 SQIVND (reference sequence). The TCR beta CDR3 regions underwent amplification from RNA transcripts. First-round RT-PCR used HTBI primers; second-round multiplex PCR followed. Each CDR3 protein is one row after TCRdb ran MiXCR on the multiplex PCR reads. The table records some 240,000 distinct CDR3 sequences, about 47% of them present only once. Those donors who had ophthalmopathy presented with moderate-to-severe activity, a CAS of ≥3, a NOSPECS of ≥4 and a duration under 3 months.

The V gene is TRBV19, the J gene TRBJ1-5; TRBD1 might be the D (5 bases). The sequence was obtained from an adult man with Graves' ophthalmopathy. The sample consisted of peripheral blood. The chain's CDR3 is CASSEGPRAQPQHF. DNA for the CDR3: TGTGCCAGTAGTGAGGGGCCCAGGGCGCAGCCCCAGCATTTT.